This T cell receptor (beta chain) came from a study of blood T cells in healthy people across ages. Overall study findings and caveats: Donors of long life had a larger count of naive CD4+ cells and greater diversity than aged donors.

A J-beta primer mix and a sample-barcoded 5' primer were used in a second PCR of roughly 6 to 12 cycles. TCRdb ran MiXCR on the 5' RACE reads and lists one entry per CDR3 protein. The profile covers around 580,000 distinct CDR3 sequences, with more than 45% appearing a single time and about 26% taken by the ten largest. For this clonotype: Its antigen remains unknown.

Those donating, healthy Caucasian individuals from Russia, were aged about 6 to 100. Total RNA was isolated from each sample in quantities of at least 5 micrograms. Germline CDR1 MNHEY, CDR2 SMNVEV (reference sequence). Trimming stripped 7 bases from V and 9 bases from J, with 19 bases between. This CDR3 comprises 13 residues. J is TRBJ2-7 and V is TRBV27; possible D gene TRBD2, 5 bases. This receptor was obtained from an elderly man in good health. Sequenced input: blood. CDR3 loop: CASTVDCSSTQYF. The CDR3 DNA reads TGTGCCAGCACCGTGGACTGTTCCTCGACGCAGTACTTC.